The rows below give T cell receptor beta chains drawn from one sample of a study of cytomegalovirus exposure and HLA in healthy donors. Repertoires were generated with immunoSEQ multiplex PCR, while TCRdb's copy carries only in-frame clones and drops some. The repertoire holds about 360,000 clones, with more than 80% as singletons. Sequenced: PBMCs. The receptors shown here come from a woman under 30 in good health and CMV-seronegative. The CDR3 runs from the conserved cysteine through the conserved F or W. D genes are given only for firm matches. The size entry is marked missing in some rows and otherwise reads once, few, many or a size class.

cdr3_nt	cdr3_aa	clone_size	d_call	v_call	j_call
TGCGCCAGCAGCCCCCGGGGTGCTAATGAAAAACTGTTTTTT	CASSPRGANEKLFF	.	.	TRBV4-1	TRBJ1-4
TGTGCCAGCAGCTTACAGGGGGAGCTGTTTTTT	CASSLQGELFF	.	.	TRBV7-6	TRBJ2-2
TGTGCCAGCAGCCGTAGGACTAGCGGTTACAATGAGCAGTTCTTC	CASSRRTSGYNEQFF	.	TRBD2	TRBV7-2	TRBJ2-1
TGTGCCAGCCCGCCCGCTAGCGGAAGGACCACAGATACGCAGTATTTT	CASPPASGRTTDTQYF	.	TRBD2	TRBV28	TRBJ2-3
TGTGCCAGCAGCCCGACTAGTCCCCACGAGCAGTACTTC	CASSPTSPHEQYF	once	.	TRBV9	TRBJ2-7
TGTGCCAGCAGTTTATCCCCGGGACAGGGTTACGAGCAGTACTTC	CASSLSPGQGYEQYF	.	TRBD1	TRBV27	TRBJ2-7
TGTGCCAGCAGCTTAAGCGGCAGACAAGAGACCCAGTACTTC	CASSLSGRQETQYF	.	.	TRBV7-2	TRBJ2-5
TGTGCCAGCAGTTCTGGACAGAGCAATTCACCCCTCCACTTT	CASSSGQSNSPLHF	few	.	TRBV27	TRBJ1-6
TGTGCCAGTCCTCCGCGGGACGAGTGGAACTACGAGCAGTACTTC	CASPPRDEWNYEQYF	.	.	TRBV19	TRBJ2-7
TGTGCCTGGAATAGGATTACAGGGGGCTACGAGCAGTACTTC	CAWNRITGGYEQYF	.	TRBD1	TRBV30	TRBJ2-7
TGTGCCAGCTCACCTCGATCCCAGAATTCACCCCTCCACTTT	CASSPRSQNSPLHF	.	.	TRBV18	TRBJ1-6
TGTGCCAGCAGCAGATATTACCGGGACAGGGGATTATGTATCGACGAGCAGTACTTC	CASSRYYRDRGLCIDEQYF	once	.	TRBV21-1	TRBJ2-7
TGTGCCAGCAGCTTATACAGGGGGGACACTGAAGCTTTCTTT	CASSLYRGDTEAFF	.	TRBD1	TRBV7-3	TRBJ1-1
TGTGCCAGCAGTGAAAGACGGACAGGTGTGGAAAAACTGTTTTTT	CASSERRTGVEKLFF	.	TRBD1	TRBV2	TRBJ1-4
TGTGCCAGCAGCGGGACTAACCCCCCCGGGGAGCTGTTTTTT	CASSGTNPPGELFF	.	TRBD2	TRBV7-2	TRBJ2-2
TGTGCCAGTAAGTGGGACAGGGATTTAGTTGGCTACACCTTC	CASKWDRDLVGYTF	.	TRBD1	TRBV19	TRBJ1-2
TGTGCCAGTAGTATTGGGGGGGCGCCCAATTCACCCCTCCACTTT	CASSIGGAPNSPLHF	.	.	TRBV19	TRBJ1-6
TGTGCCAGCAGTGAAACAGGGGGGTACACCGGGGAGCTGTTTTTT	CASSETGGYTGELFF	.	TRBD1	TRBV2	TRBJ2-2
TGTGCCAGCAGTTTAACGACAGACACTGAAGCTTTCTTT	CASSLTTDTEAFF	.	.	TRBV27	TRBJ1-1
TGTGCCAGCAGTTACTCAAGGGGGGCCAAAAACATTCAGTACTTC	CASSYSRGAKNIQYF	.	.	TRBV6-5	TRBJ2-4
TGTGCCAGCAGTTTCCCGCAGGGGTACTATGGCTACACCTTC	CASSFPQGYYGYTF	once	.	TRBV28	TRBJ1-2
TGTGCCACCAGCAGCGGGAGGGAAAATGAGCAGTTCTTC	CATSSGRENEQFF	.	TRBD2	TRBV15	TRBJ2-1
TGTGCCAGCAGCTCCCGGGACTACTATAACACCGGGGAGCTGTTTTTT	CASSSRDYYNTGELFF	.	TRBD2	TRBV7-8	TRBJ2-2
TGTGCCAGCAGCGGATACTCGGGCGGGGGTGGCTACACCTTC	CASSGYSGGGGYTF	.	.	TRBV9	TRBJ1-2
TGTGCCAGCAGCGCACAAGCCGGGACAGCTCTTGCGGCTGAAGCTTTCTTT	CASSAQAGTALAAEAFF	.	TRBD1	TRBV5-4	TRBJ1-1
TGTGCCAGCAGTTTGACAGGGAGTAACTATGGCTACACCTTC	CASSLTGSNYGYTF	.	TRBD1	TRBV27	TRBJ1-2
TGTGCCAGCAGTACACGCGAGCGGGAGGATACGCAGTATTTT	CASSTREREDTQYF	.	TRBD2	TRBV27	TRBJ2-3
TGTGCCAGCAGTGAATATGACAGGGGGGACGATCAGCCCCAGCATTTT	CASSEYDRGDDQPQHF	.	TRBD1	TRBV25-1	TRBJ1-5
TGTGCCAGCAGCAGGACGGGAGAAGAGACCCAGTACTTC	CASSRTGEETQYF	.	.	TRBV2	TRBJ2-5
TGCAGCGCAGGGAAATCGGGACAGCCTGAAGCTTTCTTT	CSAGKSGQPEAFF	.	TRBD1	TRBV29-1	TRBJ1-1
TGTGCCAGCAGCGCCAGGGTGCCTGGAAACACCATATATTTT	CASSARVPGNTIYF	.	.	TRBV2	TRBJ1-3
TGTGCCAGCTCACCAGGGGGACAGGGGGTAACTGAAGCTTTCTTT	CASSPGGQGVTEAFF	.	TRBD1	TRBV18	TRBJ1-1
TGTGCCAGCAGCTTAGATTCCTCGTACGGGAGCCGCACAGATACGCAGTATTTT	CASSLDSSYGSRTDTQYF	.	.	TRBV11-2	TRBJ2-3
TGCGCCAGCAGCCAACCTATTGCAACTAATGAAAAACTGTTTTTT	CASSQPIATNEKLFF	.	.	TRBV4-1	TRBJ1-4
TGTGCCAGCAGTGAGGGACAGAACTATGGCTACACCTTC	CASSEGQNYGYTF	few	TRBD1	TRBV2	TRBJ1-2
TGCGCCAGCAGCAGCCTCACAGATACGCAGTATTTT	CASSSLTDTQYF	.	.	TRBV5-1	TRBJ2-3
TGTGCCAGCAATAAAGGGACTAGCGGTGCTACCTACGAGCAGTACTTC	CASNKGTSGATYEQYF	.	TRBD2	TRBV28	TRBJ2-7
TGTGCCAGCAGCTCCCCGGGGGGTGGGCAGTACTTC	CASSSPGGGQYF	.	TRBD2	TRBV5-4	TRBJ2-7
TGCGCCAGCAGCCAACCGGGACAGGGGGGCGAGCAGTACTTC	CASSQPGQGGEQYF	.	TRBD1	TRBV4-1	TRBJ2-7
TGTGCCAGTAGTATGCCCGCCCTACCAGGGGAAGGTGGCTACACCTTC	CASSMPALPGEGGYTF	.	.	TRBV19	TRBJ1-2
TGTGCCAGCAGCGGCCACAAACCAGGGGAATCTGAAGCTTTCTTT	CASSGHKPGESEAFF	.	.	TRBV9	TRBJ1-1
TGTGCCTGGAGTGTACGGGAGGGGTTACAGTACGAGCAGTACTTC	CAWSVREGLQYEQYF	many	TRBD2	TRBV30	TRBJ2-7
TGTGCCAGCAGCACCGGGCTTTCGGGGGAGCAGTACTTC	CASSTGLSGEQYF	few	.	TRBV11-2	TRBJ2-7
TGTGCCAGCAGTGAAGGGGCAGGGGGCTATGGCTACACCTTC	CASSEGAGGYGYTF	once	TRBD1	TRBV6-1	TRBJ1-2